The 27 T cell receptor beta chains presented below share a single source sample, sequenced in a study of CD8+CD57+ T cells in acquired aplastic anemia. According to the study, genomic DNA was the template for TCR beta VDJ and CDR3 profiling. In TCRdb, the reads were re-called with MiXCR into one record per CDR3 protein. The repertoire holds roughly 500,000 distinct CDR3 sequences, with approximately 32% as singletons. Patients who underwent sequencing had shown CD8+CD57+ cell expansion by flow cytometry. The sample comprised sorted CD4+, CD8+, or CD8+CD57+ T cells (not recorded which) from PBMCs. The origin of the receptors is a human donor with aplastic anemia.

This clonotype was recorded many times. J is TRBJ1-2 and V is TRBV4-1; D unclear. Germline CDR1 is MGHRA and CDR2 is YSYEKL. V was clipped by 0 bases and J by 4 bases, with 12 bases between them. The CDR3 totals 15 residues. CDR3 DNA: TGCGCCAGCAGCCAAGATTCCACGTTCCTCTATGGCTACACCTTC. This codes for CASSQDSTFLYGYTF.

The chain links TRBV10-3 to TRBJ1-6; 8 bases fit TRBD1. Germline CDR1 reads ENHRY; CDR2 reads SYGVKD. The CDR3 is made up of 15 amino acids. The J segment lost 6 bases and the V segment lost 7 bases, leaving 8 bases of the junction unmatched. This CDR3 is CAIKGQGFGNSPLHF. The CDR3 DNA follows: TGTGCCATCAAAGGACAGGGTTTTGGTAATTCACCCCTCCACTTT.

The CDR3 here is CASREFWDSSLNTEAFF. The CDR3 coding sequence is TGTGCCAGTAGAGAGTTTTGGGACAGCTCCTTGAACACTGAAGCTTTCTTT. The chain uses TRBV19 and TRBJ1-1; 7 bases map to TRBD1. Germline trimming cut 6 bases from V and 0 bases from J; bases unmatched to any gene: 13. Germline lookup yields CDR1 LNHDA and CDR2 SQIVND (reference sequence). The CDR3 runs to 17 residues. Full variable domain (missing parts from reference TRBV19 and TRBJ1-1): DGGITQSPKYLFRKEGQNVTLSCEQNLNHDAMYWYRQDPGQGLRLIYYSQIVNDFQKGDIAEGYSVSREKKESFPLTVTSAQKNPTAFYLCASREFWDSSLNTEAFFGQGTRLTVV.

In its sample, this clonotype was seen many times. The chain uses TRBV29-1 and TRBJ2-3; possible D gene TRBD1, 6 bases. The CDR3 consists of 12 residues. Per germline, CDR1 SQVTM and CDR2 ANQGSEA. The V end was cut by 7 bases, the J end by 5 bases, with 13 bases between. This CDR3 is CSGDTAGDTQYF. DNA of the CDR3: TGCAGCGGGGACACGGCTGGAGATACGCAGTATTTT.

This clonotype was seen a few times. The chain uses TRBV27 and TRBJ1-2; TRBD1 might be the D (5 bases). Per germline, CDR1 MNHEY and CDR2 SMNVEV (reference sequence). V was trimmed by 6 bases and J by 4 bases, leaving 15 bases between them. The CDR3 sequence is 14 residues long. Written as DNA, the CDR3 is TGTGCCAGCAGGCTTGTCGACAGACCCTATGGCTACACCTTC. It codes for CASRLVDRPYGYTF.

This clonotype was detected a few times. This chain connects TRBV20-1 to TRBJ1-2, with TRBD1 identical over 9 bases. CDR1 DFQATT and CDR2 SNEGSKA come from the germline V gene (reference sequence). Unmatched junction bases numbered 9, after V lost 0 bases and J lost 7 bases. There are 15 residues in the CDR3. The CDR3, as DNA: TGCAGTGCTAGAGATATATCGGACAGGGGCTGTGGCTACACCTTC. Amino acids: CSARDISDRGCGYTF.

This clonotype was counted ten times or more. The chain combines TRBV15 with TRBJ1-5; TRBD1 is a possible D gene (5 bases). V shed 1 base and J shed 8 bases, with 12 bases lying between them. CDR1 and CDR2 from the germline V gene are LNHNV and YYDKDF (reference sequence). The CDR3 has 14 residues. The CDR3 DNA reads as TGTGCCACCAGCAGAGGGGGGATATTGGAGCCCCAGCATTTT. Protein product: CATSRGGILEPQHF.

In this sample, this clonotype turned up many times. This chain joins TRBV29-1 and TRBJ2-3, with no clear D. Germline CDR1 reads SQVTM; CDR2 reads ANQGSEA. This CDR3 is 15 amino acids long. V shed 3 bases and J shed 0 bases, with 13 bases lying between them. The CDR3 loop reads CSVDPAAQSTDTQYF. The CDR3 DNA follows: TGCAGCGTTGATCCGGCAGCACAGAGCACAGATACGCAGTATTTT.

This clonotype was detected once. DNA for the CDR3: TGCAGTGAAGGGCCCTTCTATGGCTACACCTTC. Amino acids: CSEGPFYGYTF. The V and J genes are TRBV20-1 and TRBJ1-2; D is uncertain. Germline V gene sequence: CDR1 DFQATT, CDR2 SNEGSKA (reference sequence). The CDR3 is 11 amino acids. Trimming shortened V by 7 bases and J by 4 bases, and 10 bases separated the two germline ends.

This clonotype was seen a few times. This chain connects TRBV27 to TRBJ2-3; D tentatively reads TRBD1 or TRBD2 (6 bases each). The CDR3 totals 14 residues. Trimming cost V 4 bases and J 0 bases, with 8 bases left between them. The germline gives CDR1 MNHEY, CDR2 SMNVEV (reference sequence). CDR3 DNA sequence: TGTGCCAGCAGTTCGGGGGCCAGCACAGATACGCAGTATTTT. It is translated as CASSSGASTDTQYF.

This clonotype was counted at least ten times. The chain carries TRBV24-1 and TRBJ2-3, with D hard to call. This CDR3 region has 15 residues. V was pared by 4 bases and J by 1 base, with 11 bases between. Germline assignment: CDR1 KGHDR and CDR2 SFDVKD. As DNA, the CDR3 is TGTGCCACCAGTGACGGAGCGAGAGGCACAGATACGCAGTATTTT. Its protein is CATSDGARGTDTQYF.

There are a few counts of this clonotype. The chain joins TRBV11-2 to TRBJ2-3; TRBD1 aligns across 7 bases. Unmatched junction bases numbered 15, after V lost 5 bases and J lost 4 bases. The CDR3 is made up of 17 amino acids. The germline CDR1 and CDR2 sequences are SGHAT and FQNNGV. CDR3 DNA sequence: TGTGCCAGCAGCCGCCCCCATACAGGGGTTCACGCAGATACGCAGTATTTT. Encoded protein: CASSRPHTGVHADTQYF.

This clonotype has at least ten counts. The V call is TRBV19, the J call TRBJ2-5, with D tentatively TRBD2 (5 bases). Germline V gene lookup returns CDR1 LNHDA and CDR2 SQIVND (reference sequence). The CDR3 is 14 residues long. Deletions cut 5 bases from V and 4 bases from J, with 14 bases between. In DNA, the CDR3 is TGTGCCAGTAGTGTGGATGGGAGAGGAGAGACCCAGTACTTC. It codes for CASSVDGRGETQYF.

This clonotype was observed a few times. V usage is TRBV2 and J usage is TRBJ1-6, with TRBD1 matching over 9 bases. The ends lost 6 bases at V and 6 bases at J; junction bases unmatched: 6. Germline loops: CDR1 SNHLY, CDR2 FYNNEI. This CDR3 is built from 15 residues. For the CDR3, the DNA is TGTGCCAGCAGCAAGCTGACAGGGGGTAATTCACCCCTCCACTTT. This encodes CASSKLTGGNSPLHF.

This clonotype was picked up many times. The V call is TRBV29-1, the J call TRBJ2-7; D not resolved. The germline gives CDR1 SQVTM, CDR2 ANQGSEA. Trimming cost V 4 bases and J 3 bases, with 7 bases left between them. CDR3 length equals 11 residues. The CDR3 DNA reads TGCAGCGTTGGGGCAGACTACGAGCAGTACTTC. Translated, it gives CSVGADYEQYF.

This chain connects TRBV10-3 to TRBJ2-4; D is ambiguous. CDR3 size: 15 residues. V shed 4 bases and J shed 2 bases, with 12 bases lying between them. Germline assignment: CDR1 ENHRY and CDR2 SYGVKD. The CDR3 loop reads CAISGNRSSKNIQYF. In DNA form, the CDR3 reads TGTGCCATCAGTGGGAATCGAAGTTCCAAAAACATTCAGTACTTC.

This clonotype was observed a single time. J is TRBJ1-2 and V is TRBV7-2; 10 bases line up with TRBD1. From germline, CDR1 is SGHTA and CDR2 FQGNSA. V dropped 5 bases and J dropped 4; count of bases not matched to a gene: 7. There are 15 residues in the CDR3. CDR3 in DNA: TGTGCCAGCAGCCCAGAAGGGACAGGGGCCTATGGCTACACCTTC. Encoded protein: CASSPEGTGAYGYTF.

This chain links TRBV13 with TRBJ1-1; weak D call: TRBD1 (6 bases). The germline V gene has CDR1 PRHDT and CDR2 FYEKMQ (reference sequence). V dropped 5 bases and J dropped 4 bases, with 14 bases sitting between them. CDR3 size: 14 residues. The CDR3 nucleotides are TGTGCCAGCAGCCTCAGGGGATATGGCACTGAAGCTTTCTTT. Translation: CASSLRGYGTEAFF.

The chain employs TRBV5-6 and TRBJ2-3; 10 nucleotides match TRBD1. Germline V gene sequence: CDR1 SGHDT, CDR2 YYEEEE. The junction had 2 bases not matched to a gene; V was cut back by 4 bases and J by 3 bases. CDR3 length: 14 residues. CDR3 sequence: CASSGDRGTDTQYF. CDR3 sequence (DNA): TGTGCCAGCAGCGGGGACAGGGGTACAGATACGCAGTATTTT. The full variable domain, with the rest looked up from reference TRBV5-6 and TRBJ2-3, is DAGVTQSPTHLIKTRGQQVTLRCSPKSGHDTVSWYQQALGQGPQFIFQYYEEEERQRGNFPDRFSGHQFPNYSSELNVNALLLGDSALYLCASSGDRGTDTQYFGPGTRLTVL.

V is TRBV9 and J is TRBJ2-5; 9 bases line up with TRBD2. Germline CDR1 and CDR2: SGDLS and YYNGEE. This CDR3 has 14 residues. V was clipped by 4 bases and J by 4 bases; unmatched bases: 5. The DNA of the CDR3 is TGTGCCAGCAGCTCTCTAGCGGGGTTAGAGACCCAGTACTTC. Translating gives CASSSLAGLETQYF.

This clonotype was observed at least ten times. This chain connects TRBV20-1 to TRBJ2-7; TRBD1 agrees at 9 bases. Trimming cost V 2 bases and J 2 bases; bases outside gene matches: 4. From germline, CDR1 is DFQATT and CDR2 SNEGSKA (reference sequence). This CDR3 is built from 14 residues. DNA of the CDR3: TGCAGTGCTAGACTCCGACAGGGGGCCTACGAGCAGTACTTC. Its protein is CSARLRQGAYEQYF.

This clonotype was observed a few times. The chain joins TRBV7-3 to TRBJ2-2; 7 bases agree with TRBD2. Germline CDR1 is SGHTA and CDR2 is FQGTGA. V was clipped by 10 bases and J by 7 bases; unmatched bases: 12. This CDR3 is 14 amino acids long. In nucleotides, the CDR3 is TGTGCCACCTCCTTAAGGGGAGGGGTCGGGGAGCTGTTTTTT. Amino acids: CATSLRGGVGELFF.

CDR3 region: CASSLVGGYSYEQYF. In DNA form, the CDR3 reads TGTGCCAGCAGCTTAGTCGGCGGGTACTCCTACGAGCAGTACTTC. The chain uses TRBV7-6 and TRBJ2-7, with D perhaps TRBD2 (5 bases). The ends were cut back, 1 base at V and 0 bases at J, with 10 bases in the middle. The germline V gene encodes CDR1 SGHVS and CDR2 FNYEAQ. The CDR3 loop spans 15 amino acids. Drawing the rest from reference TRBV7-6 and TRBJ2-7, the complete variable domain is GAGVSQSPRYKVTKRGQDVALRCDPISGHVSLYWYRQALGQGPEFLTYFNYEAQQDKSGLPNDRFSAERPEGSISTLTIQRTEQRDSAMYRCASSLVGGYSYEQYFGPGTRLTVT.

This clonotype was found a few times. V is TRBV5-4 and J is TRBJ1-6; 9 bases map to TRBD1. Germline V gene lookup returns CDR1 SGHNT and CDR2 YYREEE (reference sequence). This CDR3 contains 15 residues. V dropped 5 bases and J dropped 8; count of bases not matched to a gene: 8. In DNA form, the CDR3 reads TGTGCCAGCAGTCCGGACAGGGGTCGGCATTCACCCCTCCACTTT. This encodes CASSPDRGRHSPLHF. The complete variable domain, with remaining parts taken from reference TRBV5-4 and TRBJ1-6, reads ETGVTQSPTHLIKTRGQQVTLRCSSQSGHNTVSWYQQALGQGPQFIFQYYREEENGRGNFPPRFSGLQFPNYSSELNVNALELDDSALYLCASSPDRGRHSPLHFGNGTRLTVT.

This chain connects TRBV9 to TRBJ2-6; 8 positions agree with TRBD1. This CDR3 has 18 residues. Germline assignment: CDR1 SGDLS and CDR2 YYNGEE. Trimming took 3 bases from V and 0 from J; bases not matched to a gene: 8. CDR3 in amino acids: CASSAFPGGGSGANVLTF. The DNA for the CDR3 is TGTGCCAGCAGCGCATTTCCAGGGGGCGGCTCTGGGGCCAACGTCCTGACTTTC. Complete variable domain (other parts from reference TRBV9 and TRBJ2-6): DSGVTQTPKHLITATGQRVTLRCSPRSGDLSVYWYQQSLDQGLQFLIQYYNGEERAKGNILERFSAQQFPDLHSELNLSSLELGDSALYFCASSAFPGGGSGANVLTFGAGSRLTVL.

This clonotype has ten or more counts. The gene calls are TRBV25-1 and TRBJ1-5; D call uncertain. CDR1 is MGHDK and CDR2 is SYGVNS in the germline V gene. V shed 2 bases and J shed 4 bases, with 12 bases lying between them. CDR3 length equals 15 residues. CDR3 amino acids: CASSEDGGPNQPQHF. In DNA, the CDR3 is TGTGCCAGCAGTGAAGACGGCGGCCCAAATCAGCCCCAGCATTTT.

This clonotype has a count of ten or more. V gene TRBV24-1 combines with J gene TRBJ2-3, with TRBD1 as a possible D gene (5 bases). V lost 6 bases to trimming and J lost 3 bases, with 12 bases between them. There are 14 residues in the CDR3. Germline CDR1 reads KGHDR; CDR2 reads SFDVKD. CDR3 amino acids: CATSRGQGTDTQYF. The CDR3 DNA is TGTGCCACCAGTAGGGGTCAGGGAACAGATACGCAGTATTTT.